This T cell receptor (beta chain) is from a study of cytomegalovirus exposure and HLA in healthy donors. V was shortened by 6 bases and J by 10 bases, with 27 bases between the two germline ends. CDR1 is LNHDA and CDR2 is SQIVND in the germline V gene (reference sequence). This CDR3 has 16 amino acids. Overall study results and limits: One later analysis reportedly identified an Asian-associated ancestry cluster that showed fewer N-insertions than the approximately 700-donor mean. Across donors, presence/absence analyses took sequencing depth to be roughly uniform.

The table lists this clone with a few counts. Antigen specificity is unknown. Primers for the PCR totalled 60 Vbeta and 13 Jbeta. The table came from immunoSEQ multiplex PCR; TCRdb's copy has only in-frame clones and leaves some out. The sample records 160,000 or so clones, just over 70% being singletons. Source material: PBMCs. This TCR was sampled from a young man in good health and CMV-seropositive. The V gene is TRBV19, the J gene TRBJ1-1; D possibly corresponds to TRBD1 (6 bases). CDR3 DNA: TGTGCCAGTAGCAGGGGCAATGGCAGGACCTCCGTGGGAGCTTTCTTT. It codes for CASSRGNGRTSVGAFF.